The 28 T cell receptor beta chains below were found in one sample sequenced in a study of blood T cell repertoires in COVID-19. Assay: immunoSEQ multiplex PCR; the TCRdb copy retains only in-frame clones and omits some. Altogether about 250,000 clones are present, about 82% being singletons, with the ten largest covering 5.5% to 6.5%. The source material was peripheral blood. Receptor source: a woman older than 75 with COVID-19, enrolled during active disease.

The CDR3 is CASSHFVAGDSYEQYF. The CDR3 region has the DNA TGTGCCAGCAGCCATTTTGTAGCGGGGGACTCCTACGAGCAGTACTTC. The rearrangement joins TRBV3-1 (or the pseudogene TRBV3-2) to TRBJ2-7; 9 bases are shared with TRBD2. The germline V gene has CDR1 LGHDT and CDR2 YNNKEL (reference sequence). V dropped 3 bases and J dropped 0; count of bases not matched to a gene: 6. This CDR3 spans 16 amino acids.

This clone was detected once. The gene calls are TRBV12-3 or TRBV12-4 and TRBJ1-2; no reliable D call. The CDR3 is 12 amino acids. The ends were cut back, 3 bases at V and 7 bases at J, with 9 bases in the middle. This chain's CDR3 is CASSFEGFGYTF. CDR3 nucleotide sequence: TGTGCCAGCAGTTTTGAGGGTTTTGGCTACACCTTC.

The chain carries TRBV10-3 and TRBJ1-1, with TRBD1 identical over 10 bases. The J segment lost 5 bases and the V segment lost 8 bases, leaving 8 bases of the junction unmatched. The CDR3 has 14 residues. Per the germline V gene, CDR1 is ENHRY and CDR2 is SYGVKD. The CDR3 DNA reads TGTGCCATCTGGGACAGGGGCGGATTGACTGAAGCTTTCTTT. This gives the protein CAIWDRGGLTEAFF.

The V gene is TRBV7-2, the J gene TRBJ1-3; TRBD1 aligns across 10 bases. The CDR3 consists of 15 residues. The germline V gene encodes CDR1 SGHTA and CDR2 FQGNSA. With V trimmed by 3 bases and J by 2 bases, 1 base remained unmatched. This CDR3 is CASSLTGGTGNTIYF. CDR3 nucleotide sequence: TGTGCCAGCAGCTTGACAGGGGGCACTGGAAACACCATATATTTT.

The chain recombines TRBV5-1 with TRBJ2-1, with 9 nucleotides matching TRBD1. The CDR3 length is 16 residues. In germline, CDR1 is SGHRS, CDR2 YFSETQ. V was pared by 0 bases and J by 4 bases, with 5 bases of the junction left unmatched. This CDR3 is CASSLAPGQGYNEQFF. The CDR3 DNA follows: TGCGCCAGCAGCTTGGCACCGGGACAGGGATACAATGAGCAGTTCTTC.

V gene TRBV19 combines with J gene TRBJ1-5, with D maybe TRBD1 (6 bases). Germline-derived CDR1 and CDR2 are LNHDA and SQIVND (reference sequence). With 3 bases removed from V and 0 bases from J, the gap between germline ends came to 9 bases. The CDR3 has 15 residues. CDR3 protein: CASSITGHSNQPQHF. DNA of the CDR3: TGTGCCAGTAGTATTACGGGACATAGCAATCAGCCCCAGCATTTT.

The V call is TRBV18, the J call TRBJ2-5, with a weak D call TRBD1 (5 bases). CDR3 length equals 18 residues. CDR1 KGHSH and CDR2 LQKENI come from the germline V gene. Trimming took off 6 bases at V and 5 bases at J, with 28 bases between the two ends. The CDR3 DNA follows: TGTGCCAGCTCCACAGGCTTTGCAGCCTCTCTACCAACGGAGACCCAGTACTTC. Translated: CASSTGFAASLPTETQYF. The whole variable domain, remainder taken from reference TRBV18 and TRBJ2-5, is NAGVMQNPRHLVRRRGQEARLRCSPMKGHSHVYWYRQLPEEGLKFMVYLQKENIIDESGMPKERFSAEFPKEGPSILRIQQVVRGDSAAYFCASSTGFAASLPTETQYFGPGTRLLVL.

V gene TRBV2 combines with J gene TRBJ1-5, with TRBD1 matching 8 bases. Germline loops: CDR1 SNHLY, CDR2 FYNNEI. Trimming took 6 bases from V and 4 from J; bases not matched to a gene: 5. The CDR3 sequence is 14 residues long. The CDR3 coding sequence is TGTGCCAGCAGACCCGGGACAGGAAATCAGCCCCAGCATTTT. This encodes CASRPGTGNQPQHF.

This sequence joins TRBV5-1 and TRBJ2-6; TRBD1 matches 7 bases. CDR1 and CDR2 (germline): SGHRS, YFSETQ. This CDR3 has 14 residues. J was trimmed by 4 bases and V by 5 bases; bases with no gene match: 3. This chain's CDR3 is CASRTGTGANVLTF. The CDR3, as DNA: TGCGCCAGCAGGACAGGGACAGGGGCCAACGTCCTGACTTTC.

This chain connects TRBV30 to TRBJ1-4; D remains ambiguous. V was clipped by 8 bases and J by 0 bases, with 10 bases between them. CDR1 and CDR2 (germline): GTSNPN, SVGIG (reference sequence). This CDR3 has 13 amino acids. CDR3 sequence reads: CASRGSTNEKLFF. In DNA, the CDR3 is TGTGCCAGTAGAGGATCAACTAATGAAAAACTGTTTTTT.

The rearrangement uses TRBV7-2 and TRBJ2-2, with D perhaps TRBD2 (5 bases). There are 17 residues in the CDR3. V gave up 4 bases and J gave up 1 base, with 16 bases separating them. Germline CDR1 is SGHTA and CDR2 is FQGNSA. CDR3 DNA sequence: TGTGCCAGCAGCTCACTAGGTGGGGTACGGAACACCGGGGAGCTGTTTTTT. Its translation is CASSSLGGVRNTGELFF.

The chain carries TRBV10-1 and TRBJ2-3; 7 positions match TRBD2. Per the germline V gene, CDR1 is WNHNN and CDR2 is SYGVQD (reference sequence). V shed 4 bases, J shed 6 bases, and the junction held 4 bases outside the gene matches. CDR3 length equals 13 residues. CDR3 amino acids: CASSGSGADTQYF. DNA of the CDR3: TGCGCCAGCAGTGGGAGCGGGGCCGATACGCAGTATTTT.

V gene TRBV7-9 combines with J gene TRBJ2-3, with a weak D call TRBD1 (6 bases). Germline V CDR1 and CDR2: SEHNR, FQNEAQ (reference sequence). V lost 1 base, J lost 3 bases, and 14 bases lay in between. The CDR3 runs to 16 residues. The CDR3 is CASSLVTGKVTDTQYF. CDR3 DNA: TGTGCCAGCAGCTTAGTCACAGGGAAAGTTACAGATACGCAGTATTTT. Drawing the rest from reference TRBV7-9 and TRBJ2-3, the complete variable domain is DTGVSQNPRHKITKRGQNVTFRCDPISEHNRLYWYRQTLGQGPEFLTYFQNEAQLEKSRLLSDRFSAERPKGSFSTLEIQRTEQGDSAMYLCASSLVTGKVTDTQYFGPGTRLTVL.

V usage is TRBV4-2 and J usage is TRBJ2-7, with 7 bases matching TRBD2. V shed 0 bases and J 7 bases; nucleotides not matched to a gene: 9. Germline assignment: CDR1 LGHNA and CDR2 YNFKEQ. The CDR3 has 15 amino acids. The CDR3 sequence: CASSQDHGGGREQYF. The CDR3 nucleotides are TGTGCCAGCAGCCAAGATCACGGGGGAGGGAGAGAGCAGTACTTC.

This clone was detected a few times. The chain recombines TRBV5-1 with TRBJ1-3, with TRBD1 identical over 12 bases. This CDR3 region has 16 residues. Germline V gives CDR1 SGHRS, CDR2 YFSETQ. The V and J ends lost 3 bases and 1 base, in that order; junction bases with no gene match: 2. The CDR3 nucleotides read TGCGCCAGCAGCTCGGGACAGGGGGCTTCTGGAAACACCATATATTTT. Its translation is CASSSGQGASGNTIYF.

This chain connects TRBV6-2 or TRBV6-3 to TRBJ1-6; TRBD1 matches at 9 bases. Per germline, CDR1 MNHEY and CDR2 SVGEGT. The length of the CDR3 is 14 residues. The V gene end was trimmed by 4 bases and the J gene end by 7 bases; junction bases not matched to a gene: 2. DNA of the CDR3: TGTGCCAGCAGTTTGGACAGGGGCAATTCACCCCTCCACTTT. It encodes CASSLDRGNSPLHF.

The gene calls are TRBV28 and TRBJ1-5; 7 nucleotides align to TRBD1. J gave up 5 bases and V 10 bases, and 5 bases lay outside the gene matches. Germline V gives CDR1 MDHEN, CDR2 SYDVKM. The CDR3 totals 12 residues. The CDR3 region is CAINRGYQPQHF. The CDR3 coding sequence is TGTGCCATAAACAGGGGCTATCAGCCCCAGCATTTT.

This chain connects TRBV3-1 (or the pseudogene TRBV3-2) to TRBJ2-1; D is ambiguous. The CDR3 runs 12 residues. Germline values: CDR1 LGHDT, CDR2 YNNKEL (reference sequence). The V gene lost 1 base and the J gene lost 6 bases, with 4 bases spanning the gap. Written as DNA, the CDR3 is TGTGCCAGCAGCCAAGCGGGCAATGAGCAGTTCTTC. This translates into CASSQAGNEQFF.

The V gene is TRBV29-1, the J gene TRBJ2-5, with 8 bases lining up with TRBD2. The CDR3 loop spans 14 amino acids. Germline loops: CDR1 SQVTM, CDR2 ANQGSEA. After removal of 4 bases from V and 8 bases from J, the junction contained 12 bases not matched to a gene. CDR3 in amino acids: CSVVRGGRYDTQYF. As DNA, the CDR3 is TGCAGCGTTGTCCGGGGGGGCCGATATGATACCCAGTACTTC. Combining the CDR3 with reference TRBV29-1 and TRBJ2-5 gives the whole variable domain SAVISQKPSRDICQRGTSLTIQCQVDSQVTMMFWYRQQPGQSLTLIATANQGSEATYESGFVIDKFPISRPNLTFSTLTVSNMSPEDSSIYLCSVVRGGRYDTQYFGPGTRLLVL.

V gene TRBV18 combines with J gene TRBJ2-7; D gene unclear. The CDR3 contains 15 residues. V lost 1 base to trimming and J lost 2 bases, with 12 bases between them. Germline values: CDR1 KGHSH, CDR2 LQKENI. This CDR3 is CASSPQTEPTYEQYF. The CDR3 DNA reads TGTGCCAGCTCACCACAAACAGAACCTACCTACGAGCAGTACTTC.

The chain links TRBV7-9 to TRBJ1-3, with a tentative D call TRBD1 (6 bases). Germline V CDR1 and CDR2: SEHNR, FQNEAQ (reference sequence). The V and J ends lost 5 bases and 4 bases respectively, with 18 bases between them. The CDR3 spans 16 residues. This chain's CDR3 is CASSLLRGSSGNTIYF. The CDR3 nucleotides read TGTGCCAGCAGCCTGCTCAGGGGTTCATCCGGAAACACCATATATTTT.

This clone was seen only once. The J gene is TRBJ2-5, the V gene TRBV18; D is ambiguous. Germline-derived CDR1 and CDR2 are KGHSH and LQKENI. V shed 6 bases and J shed 3 bases, with 8 bases lying between them. CDR3 length: 12 amino acids. CDR3 DNA sequence: TGTGCCAGCTCTCCTATGAAAGAGACCCAGTACTTC. This translates into CASSPMKETQYF.

The chain carries TRBV3-1 (or the pseudogene TRBV3-2) and TRBJ1-1; perhaps TRBD1 as D (5 bases). Trimming pared 2 bases from V and 5 bases from J, leaving 12 bases between. The CDR3 is made up of 14 amino acids. The germline V gene has CDR1 LGHDT and CDR2 YNNKEL (reference sequence). The CDR3, as DNA: TGTGCCAGCAGCCAACCGGGGGTCGGAACTGAAGCTTTCTTT. Amino acids: CASSQPGVGTEAFF.

Points on this clone: Other DNA sequences in this specimen translate into the identical CDR3. The chain has TRBV3-1 (or the pseudogene TRBV3-2) and TRBJ1-1; D ambiguous. The length of the CDR3 is 13 residues. Trimming pared 1 base from V and 1 base from J, leaving 4 bases between. CDR1 LGHDT and CDR2 YNNKEL come from the germline V gene (reference sequence). CDR3 coding DNA: TGTGCCAGCAGCCAAGGTAGGAACACTGAAGCTTTCTTT. Amino acids: CASSQGRNTEAFF.

The chain uses TRBV19 and TRBJ1-5; D is ambiguous. Trimming left V 4 bases short and J 9 bases short, with 13 bases between. Germline V gene data show CDR1 as LNHDA and CDR2 as SQIVND (reference sequence). The CDR3 spans 13 residues. Written as DNA, the CDR3 is TGTGCCAGTAGTAGACAAGTTGAACGGCCCCAGCATTTT. It codes for CASSRQVERPQHF. Drawing the rest from reference TRBV19 and TRBJ1-5, the complete variable domain is DGGITQSPKYLFRKEGQNVTLSCEQNLNHDAMYWYRQDPGQGLRLIYYSQIVNDFQKGDIAEGYSVSREKKESFPLTVTSAQKNPTAFYLCASSRQVERPQHFGDGTRLSIL.

This clone was counted once. The chain carries TRBV5-1 and TRBJ1-4; tentatively, D is TRBD1 (5 bases). V was cut by 0 bases and J by 2 bases, with 8 bases left in between. This CDR3 region has 15 residues. CDR1 SGHRS and CDR2 YFSETQ come from the germline V gene. This CDR3 is CASSLEQATNEKLFF. In nucleotides, the CDR3 is TGCGCCAGCAGCTTGGAACAGGCTACTAATGAAAAACTGTTTTTT.

This clone has just a few counts. The DNA for the CDR3 is TGTGCCATCAGTGACGGACAGGAACGCAATCAGCCCCAGCATTTT. Amino acid sequence: CAISDGQERNQPQHF. The chain couples TRBV10-3 to TRBJ1-5; 7 nucleotides match TRBD1. The CDR3 length is 15 residues. Germline assignment: CDR1 ENHRY and CDR2 SYGVKD. Losses at the gene ends were 3 bases for V and 2 bases for J; bases not matched to a gene: 4.

This rearrangement joins TRBV4-3 to TRBJ2-7; a weak D match, TRBD2 (6 bases). V was pared by 5 bases and J by 5 bases, with 19 bases between. The CDR3 length is 15 residues. Germline V gene lookup returns CDR1 LGHNA and CDR2 YSLEER. The CDR3 DNA reads TGCGCCAGCAGCTATTACCGGGACTCCAGGAACGAGCAGTACTTC. It codes for CASSYYRDSRNEQYF.